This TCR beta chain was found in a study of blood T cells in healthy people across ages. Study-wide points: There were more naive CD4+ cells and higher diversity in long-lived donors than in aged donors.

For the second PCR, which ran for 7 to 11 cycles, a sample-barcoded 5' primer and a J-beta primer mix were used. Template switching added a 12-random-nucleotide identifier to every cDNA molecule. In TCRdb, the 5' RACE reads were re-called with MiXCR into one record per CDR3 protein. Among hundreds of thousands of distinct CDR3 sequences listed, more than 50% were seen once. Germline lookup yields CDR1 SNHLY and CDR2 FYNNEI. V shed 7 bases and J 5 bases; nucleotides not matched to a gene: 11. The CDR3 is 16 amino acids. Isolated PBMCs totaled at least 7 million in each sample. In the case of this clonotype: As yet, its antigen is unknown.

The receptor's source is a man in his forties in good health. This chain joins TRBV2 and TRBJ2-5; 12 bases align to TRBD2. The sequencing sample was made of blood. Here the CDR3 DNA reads TGTGCCAGCATTCGGCTAGCGGGAGGGTCCGGTGAGACCCAGTACTTC. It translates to CASIRLAGGSGETQYF.